The entry below describes one T cell receptor (beta chain). This record comes from a study of blood T cell repertoires in COVID-19. Study-wide background: COVID-19 samples from acute and convalescent phases originated in the United States, Italy and Spain. PBMCs, B-cell-depleted T cells, or T cells provided the cDNA or gDNA that made up the material.

Authors' processing steps: Nucleated cell counts were estimated from reference gene primer amplification. The table came from immunoSEQ multiplex PCR; TCRdb's copy has only in-frame clones and leaves some out. Clone size and the V and J calls come from that table; the DNA yielded D and trimming. The sample has roughly 180,000 clones, 80% to 90% seen once. This receptor was obtained from a man aged 70 or older with active or convalescent COVID-19. Sequencing was done on a sample of peripheral blood.

The CDR3 sequence is CASSQPTTLQETQYF. CDR3 nucleotide sequence: TGTGCCAGCAGCCAGCCGACTACCTTACAAGAGACCCAGTACTTC. This chain connects TRBV14 to TRBJ2-5; D perhaps matches TRBD2 (5 bases). The V and J ends lost 3 bases and 2 bases respectively, with 13 bases between them. CDR3 length equals 15 residues. Looked up from germline, CDR1 is SGHDN and CDR2 is FVKESK.